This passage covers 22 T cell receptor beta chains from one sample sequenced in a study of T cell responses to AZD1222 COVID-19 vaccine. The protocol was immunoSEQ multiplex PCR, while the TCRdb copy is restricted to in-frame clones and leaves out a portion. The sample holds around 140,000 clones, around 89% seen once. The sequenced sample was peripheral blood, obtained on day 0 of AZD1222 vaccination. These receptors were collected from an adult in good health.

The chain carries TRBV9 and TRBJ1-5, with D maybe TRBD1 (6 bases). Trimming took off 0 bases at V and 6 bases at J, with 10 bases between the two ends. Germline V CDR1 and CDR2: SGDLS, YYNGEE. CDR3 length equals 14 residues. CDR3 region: CASSVGGASQPQHF. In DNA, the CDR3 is TGTGCCAGCAGCGTAGGGGGGGCAAGTCAGCCCCAGCATTTT.

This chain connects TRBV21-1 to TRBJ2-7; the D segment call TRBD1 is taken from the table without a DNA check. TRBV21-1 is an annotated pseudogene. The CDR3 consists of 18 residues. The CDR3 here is CASSKANNTGRAFYEQYF. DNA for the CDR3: TGTGCCAGCAGCAAAGCCAATAACACTGGCAGGGCGTTTTACGAGCAGTACTTC.

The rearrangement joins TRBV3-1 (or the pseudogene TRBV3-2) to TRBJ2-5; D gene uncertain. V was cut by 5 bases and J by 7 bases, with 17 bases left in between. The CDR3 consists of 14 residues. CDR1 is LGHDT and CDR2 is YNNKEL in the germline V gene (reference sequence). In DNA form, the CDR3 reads TGTGCCAGCAGCGCCACAGAGCAATGGGGGACCCAGTACTTC. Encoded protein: CASSATEQWGTQYF.

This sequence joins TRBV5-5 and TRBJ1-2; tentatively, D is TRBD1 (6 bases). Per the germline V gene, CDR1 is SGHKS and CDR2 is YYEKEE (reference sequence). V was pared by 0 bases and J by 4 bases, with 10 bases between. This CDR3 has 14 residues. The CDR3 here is CASSLGDTLYGYTF. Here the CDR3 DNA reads TGTGCCAGCAGCTTGGGGGACACTCTCTATGGCTACACCTTC.

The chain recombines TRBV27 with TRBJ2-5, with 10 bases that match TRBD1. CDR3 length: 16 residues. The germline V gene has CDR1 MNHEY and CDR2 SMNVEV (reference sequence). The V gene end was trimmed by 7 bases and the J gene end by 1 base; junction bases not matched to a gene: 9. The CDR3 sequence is CASIGNRDRGQETQYF. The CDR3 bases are TGTGCCAGCATAGGCAACCGGGACAGGGGCCAAGAGACCCAGTACTTC.

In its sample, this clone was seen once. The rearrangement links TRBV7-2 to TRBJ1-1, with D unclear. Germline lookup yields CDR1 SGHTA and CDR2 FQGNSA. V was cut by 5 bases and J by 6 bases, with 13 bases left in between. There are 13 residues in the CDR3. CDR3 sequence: CASSLGLTAEAFF. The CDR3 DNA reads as TGTGCCAGCAGCCTCGGGCTTACAGCTGAAGCTTTCTTT.

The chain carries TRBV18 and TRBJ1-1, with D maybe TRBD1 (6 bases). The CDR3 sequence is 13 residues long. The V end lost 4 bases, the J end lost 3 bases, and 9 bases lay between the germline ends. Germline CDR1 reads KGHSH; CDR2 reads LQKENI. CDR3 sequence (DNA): TGTGCCAGCTCACAACAGGGAGACACTGAAGCTTTCTTT. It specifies CASSQQGDTEAFF. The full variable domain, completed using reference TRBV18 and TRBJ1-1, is NAGVMQNPRHLVRRRGQEARLRCSPMKGHSHVYWYRQLPEEGLKFMVYLQKENIIDESGMPKERFSAEFPKEGPSILRIQQVVRGDSAAYFCASSQQGDTEAFFGQGTRLTVV.

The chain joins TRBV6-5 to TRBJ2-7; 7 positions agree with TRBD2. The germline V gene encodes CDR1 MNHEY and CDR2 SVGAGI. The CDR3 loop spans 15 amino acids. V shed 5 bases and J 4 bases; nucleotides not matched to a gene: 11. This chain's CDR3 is CASSPAGWREYEQYF. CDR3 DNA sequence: TGTGCCAGCAGTCCAGCCGGATGGCGGGAGTACGAGCAGTACTTC.

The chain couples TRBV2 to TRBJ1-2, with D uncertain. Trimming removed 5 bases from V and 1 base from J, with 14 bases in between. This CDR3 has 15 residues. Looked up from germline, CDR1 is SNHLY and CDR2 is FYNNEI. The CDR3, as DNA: TGTGCCAGCAGTCCTAAGAAACGGCTTAACTATGGCTACACCTTC. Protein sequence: CASSPKKRLNYGYTF.

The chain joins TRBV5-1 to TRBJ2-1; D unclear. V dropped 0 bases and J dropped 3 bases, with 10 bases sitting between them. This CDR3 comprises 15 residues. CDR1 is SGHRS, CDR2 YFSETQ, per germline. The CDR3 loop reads CASSLAAPGYNEQFF. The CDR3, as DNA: TGCGCCAGCAGCTTGGCGGCGCCCGGCTACAATGAGCAGTTCTTC.

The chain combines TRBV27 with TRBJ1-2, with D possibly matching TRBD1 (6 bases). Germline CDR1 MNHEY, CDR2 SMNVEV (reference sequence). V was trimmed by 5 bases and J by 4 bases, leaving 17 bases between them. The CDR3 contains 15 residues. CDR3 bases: TGTGCCAGCAGTCCCATTGGGGGGCAGGGCTATGGCTACACCTTC. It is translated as CASSPIGGQGYGYTF.

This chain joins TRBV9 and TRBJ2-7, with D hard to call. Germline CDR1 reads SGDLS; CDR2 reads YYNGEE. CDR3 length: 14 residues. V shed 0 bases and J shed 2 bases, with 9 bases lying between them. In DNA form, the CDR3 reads TGTGCCAGCAGCGTAGGCGGTAATGCCTACGAGCAGTACTTC. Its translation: CASSVGGNAYEQYF.

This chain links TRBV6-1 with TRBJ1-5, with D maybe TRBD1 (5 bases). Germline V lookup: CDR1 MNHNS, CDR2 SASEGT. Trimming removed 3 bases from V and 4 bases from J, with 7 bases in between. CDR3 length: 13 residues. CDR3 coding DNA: TGTGCCAGCAGTGACAGGGAGAATCAGCCCCAGCATTTT. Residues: CASSDRENQPQHF.

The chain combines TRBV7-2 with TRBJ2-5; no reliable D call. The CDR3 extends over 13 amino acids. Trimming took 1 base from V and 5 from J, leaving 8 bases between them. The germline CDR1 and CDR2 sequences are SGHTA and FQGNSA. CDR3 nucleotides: TGTGCCAGCAGCTTAGGCCAAGGGGAGACCCAGTACTTC. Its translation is CASSLGQGETQYF.

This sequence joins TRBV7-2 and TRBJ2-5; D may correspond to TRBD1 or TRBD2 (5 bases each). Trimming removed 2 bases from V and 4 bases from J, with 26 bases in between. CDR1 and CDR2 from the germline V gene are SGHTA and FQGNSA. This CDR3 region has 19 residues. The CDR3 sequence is CASSLKFRADSWGLETQYF. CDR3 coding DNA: TGTGCCAGCAGCTTAAAGTTCAGGGCGGACTCTTGGGGCTTAGAGACCCAGTACTTC.

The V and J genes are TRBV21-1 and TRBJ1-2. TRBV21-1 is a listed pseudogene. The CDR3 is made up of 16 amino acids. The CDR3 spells CASSAKPFVGLNGYTF. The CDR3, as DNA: TGTGCCAGCAGCGCAAAGCCGTTTGTAGGCCTGAATGGCTACACCTTC.

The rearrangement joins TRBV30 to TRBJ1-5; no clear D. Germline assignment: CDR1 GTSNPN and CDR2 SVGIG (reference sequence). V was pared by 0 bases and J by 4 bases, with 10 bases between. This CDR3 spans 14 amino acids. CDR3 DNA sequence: TGTGCCTGGAGTGTACGGGCGGGAAATCAGCCCCAGCATTTT. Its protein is CAWSVRAGNQPQHF.

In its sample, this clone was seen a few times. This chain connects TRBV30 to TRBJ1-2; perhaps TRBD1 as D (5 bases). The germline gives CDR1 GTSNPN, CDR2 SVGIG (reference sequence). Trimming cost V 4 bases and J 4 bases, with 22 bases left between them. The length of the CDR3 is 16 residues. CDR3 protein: CAWKVEGRQTGYGYTF. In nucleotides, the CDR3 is TGTGCCTGGAAGGTTGAGGGGCGCCAGACGGGCTATGGCTACACCTTC.

CDR3 amino acids: CASSQDRRASDTQYF. In nucleotides, the CDR3 is TGTGCCAGCAGCCAAGATCGGAGGGCCTCGGATACGCAGTATTTT. The rearrangement links TRBV14 to TRBJ2-3; weak D call: TRBD2 (6 bases). CDR1 SGHDN and CDR2 FVKESK come from the germline V gene. The V end was cut by 0 bases, the J end by 6 bases, with 13 bases between. The CDR3 has 15 amino acids. Variable domain in full (rest from reference TRBV14 and TRBJ2-3): EAGVTQFPSHSVIEKGQTVTLRCDPISGHDNLYWYRRVMGKEIKFLLHFVKESKQDESGMPNNRFLAERTGGTYSTLKVQPAELEDSGVYFCASSQDRRASDTQYFGPGTRLTVL.

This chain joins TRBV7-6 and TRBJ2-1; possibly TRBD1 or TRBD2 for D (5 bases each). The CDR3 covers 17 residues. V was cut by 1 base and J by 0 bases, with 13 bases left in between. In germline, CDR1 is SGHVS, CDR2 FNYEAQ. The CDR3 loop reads CASSLVAGASSYNEQFF. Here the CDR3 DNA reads TGTGCCAGCAGCTTAGTCGCCGGGGCTAGCTCCTACAATGAGCAGTTCTTC.

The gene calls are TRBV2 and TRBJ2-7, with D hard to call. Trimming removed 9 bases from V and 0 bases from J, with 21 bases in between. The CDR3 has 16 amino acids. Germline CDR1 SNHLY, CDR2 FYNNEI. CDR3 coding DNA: TGTGCCAGTAATCCCTCCGGGCCCTCGAGCTCCTACGAGCAGTACTTC. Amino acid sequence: CASNPSGPSSSYEQYF.

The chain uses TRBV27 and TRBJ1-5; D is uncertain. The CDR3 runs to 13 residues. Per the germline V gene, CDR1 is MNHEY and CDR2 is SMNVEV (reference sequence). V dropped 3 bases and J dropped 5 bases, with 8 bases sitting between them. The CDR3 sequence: CASSLFGDQPQHF. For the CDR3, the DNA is TGTGCCAGCAGTTTGTTTGGGGATCAGCCCCAGCATTTT.